The 27 T cell receptor beta chains given below trace back to one sample, sequenced in a study of technical replicates of blood from several donors. Data came from immunoSEQ multiplex PCR; TCRdb stores just in-frame clones and leaves some out. The repertoire consists of fewer than 13,000 clones, with around 94% occurring once and the leading ten covering about 7.1%. The sample taken for sequencing was PBMCs. The receptors shown here come from a human donor in good health.

The chain couples TRBV5-1 to TRBJ2-7, with TRBD1 matching 8 bases. Trimming removed 4 bases from V and 3 bases from J; junction bases left unmatched: 3. The CDR3 contains 13 residues. Germline V gene sequence: CDR1 SGHRS, CDR2 YFSETQ. Here the CDR3 reads CASSPQGGYEQYF. CDR3 DNA sequence: TGCGCCAGCAGCCCACAGGGGGGCTACGAGCAGTACTTC. Filled out from reference TRBV5-1 and TRBJ2-7, the complete variable domain reads KAGVTQTPRYLIKTRGQQVTLSCSPISGHRSVSWYQQTPGQGLQFLFEYFSETQRNKGNFPGRFSGRQFSNSRSEMNVSTLELGDSALYLCASSPQGGYEQYFGPGTRLTVT.

The V gene is TRBV27, the J gene TRBJ2-7, with D possibly being TRBD1 (8 bases). The CDR3 contains 14 residues. V was pared by 5 bases and J by 6 bases, with 17 bases between. Germline values: CDR1 MNHEY, CDR2 SMNVEV (reference sequence). As DNA, the CDR3 is TGTGCCAGCAGTCCGCCAGGGGGCGGGAGCGAGCAGTACTTC. Translation gives CASSPPGGGSEQYF.

Only one count was recorded for this clone. The genes are TRBV6-1 and TRBJ2-1, with a weak D call TRBD2 (6 bases). CDR1 is MNHNS, CDR2 SASEGT, per germline. With 8 bases removed from V and 6 bases from J, the gap between germline ends came to 17 bases. The CDR3 runs to 14 residues. The CDR3 protein is CASVRGGESNEQFF. CDR3 DNA sequence: TGTGCCAGCGTGAGGGGCGGGGAAAGCAATGAGCAGTTCTTC.

The chain carries TRBV15 and TRBJ2-6; D not resolved. From germline, CDR1 is LNHNV and CDR2 YYDKDF (reference sequence). The CDR3 has 15 amino acids. Between the trimmed V and J ends, which lost 0 bases and 0 bases, there was a span of 3 bases. This chain's CDR3 is CATSRDHSGANVLTF. CDR3 nucleotides: TGTGCCACCAGCAGAGATCACTCTGGGGCCAACGTCCTGACTTTC.

CDR3 sequence: CASSVGRGGGRVEEETQYF. In nucleotides, the CDR3 is TGTGCCAGCAGCGTAGGCCGGGGGGGCGGCAGGGTGGAAGAAGAGACCCAGTACTTC. This chain joins TRBV9 and TRBJ2-5, with 8 nucleotides matching TRBD2. Germline V CDR1 and CDR2: SGDLS, YYNGEE. V lost 0 bases and J lost 3; bases outside the gene matches: 16. This CDR3 contains 19 residues.

V usage is TRBV6-5 and J usage is TRBJ2-2; D is possibly TRBD1 (6 bases). CDR3 length: 12 residues. Germline V CDR1 and CDR2: MNHEY, SVGAGI. V shed 11 bases and J shed 4 bases, with 11 bases lying between them. The CDR3 nucleotides are TGTGCCGCAACAGGGAGCACCGGGGAGCTGTTTTTT. Translating gives CAATGSTGELFF.

The V gene is TRBV5-1, the J gene TRBJ1-4, with D uncertain. In germline, CDR1 is SGHRS, CDR2 YFSETQ. V dropped 0 bases and J dropped 7 bases, with 13 bases sitting between them. The CDR3 sequence is 15 residues long. The DNA of the CDR3 is TGCGCCAGCAGCTTGGTTGGGCTAACCTCTGAAAAACTGTTTTTT. The encoded protein is CASSLVGLTSEKLFF.

This chain joins TRBV30 and TRBJ1-4; the D gene is possibly TRBD1 (6 bases). The CDR3 contains 13 residues. CDR1 and CDR2 from the germline V gene are GTSNPN and SVGIG (reference sequence). Trimming shortened V by 7 bases and J by 3 bases, and 12 bases separated the two germline ends. The CDR3 DNA is TGTGCCTCCCACAGGGTCCCTAATGAAAAACTGTTTTTT. The encoded protein is CASHRVPNEKLFF.

V is TRBV27 and J is TRBJ2-7; D unresolved. Germline-derived CDR1 and CDR2 are MNHEY and SMNVEV (reference sequence). The length of the CDR3 is 12 residues. The V gene lost 2 bases and the J gene lost 3 bases, with 5 bases spanning the gap. The CDR3 coding sequence is TGTGCCAGCAGTTTAATCGGCTACGAGCAGTACTTC. It translates to CASSLIGYEQYF.

The V and J genes are TRBV28 and TRBJ1-2; D might be TRBD1 (6 bases). This CDR3 is built from 16 residues. The V gene's germline CDR1 is MDHEN and CDR2 SYDVKM. Trimming pared 5 bases from V and 4 bases from J, leaving 20 bases between. The CDR3 DNA reads as TGTGCCAGCAGTCGACCGCTACAGGGAAGGGGCTATGGCTACACCTTC. The encoded protein is CASSRPLQGRGYGYTF.

The chain couples TRBV4-2 to TRBJ2-7; 7 nucleotides line up with TRBD2. This CDR3 spans 16 amino acids. Germline-derived CDR1 and CDR2 are LGHNA and YNFKEQ. After removal of 0 bases from V and 0 bases from J, the junction contained 5 bases not matched to a gene. In nucleotides, the CDR3 is TGTGCCAGCAGCCAAGAATGGTCTAGCGGCTCCTACGAGCAGTACTTC. Its translation: CASSQEWSSGSYEQYF.

The chain joins TRBV30 to TRBJ2-7, with TRBD2 matching over 12 bases. V shed 4 bases and J 6 bases; nucleotides not matched to a gene: 4. The CDR3 consists of 13 residues. CDR1 and CDR2 (germline): GTSNPN, SVGIG (reference sequence). The CDR3 DNA reads as TGTGCCTGGACCCCGGGACTAGCGGGCGAGCAGTACTTC. As protein: CAWTPGLAGEQYF.

This clone was detected once. This chain uses TRBV10-2 with TRBJ2-7; D remains unclear. CDR1 and CDR2 (germline): WSHSY, SAAADI. The CDR3 has 13 amino acids. Trimming removed 7 bases from V and 1 base from J, with 11 bases in between. CDR3 sequence (DNA): TGCGCCAGCACCGACTTCATGTCCTACGAGCAGTACTTC. It translates to CASTDFMSYEQYF.

The chain uses TRBV21-1 and TRBJ2-1; the table's D call TRBD2 went unverified against the DNA. TRBV21-1 counts as a pseudogene. The CDR3 is 17 amino acids. This CDR3 is CASSKALWTRTCNEQFF. DNA for the CDR3: TGTGCCAGCAGCAAAGCGCTTTGGACTAGGACTTGCAATGAGCAGTTCTTC.

This chain links TRBV30 with TRBJ2-7; 11 bases are a match to TRBD2. There are 14 residues in the CDR3. V shed 3 bases, J shed 1 base, and the junction held 2 bases outside the gene matches. Germline values: CDR1 GTSNPN, CDR2 SVGIG (reference sequence). The CDR3 sequence is CAWRGTSGSYEQYF. In DNA, the CDR3 is TGTGCCTGGAGAGGGACTAGCGGTTCCTACGAGCAGTACTTC.

The rearrangement uses TRBV9 and TRBJ2-3, with TRBD1 matching 7 bases. The V gene's germline CDR1 is SGDLS and CDR2 YYNGEE. Trimming took 5 bases from V and 2 from J; bases not matched to a gene: 5. CDR3 length equals 14 residues. CDR3 bases: TGTGCCAGCAGGGGACAGCTTTACACAGATACGCAGTATTTT. Amino acids: CASRGQLYTDTQYF.

The V gene is TRBV30, the J gene TRBJ1-3; 9 nucleotides match TRBD1. The CDR3 runs to 16 residues. The ends lost 4 bases at V and 2 bases at J; junction bases unmatched: 9. From germline, CDR1 is GTSNPN and CDR2 SVGIG (reference sequence). The CDR3 here is CAWKNRGQRTGNTIYF. CDR3 nucleotide sequence: TGTGCCTGGAAAAACAGGGGGCAAAGAACTGGAAACACCATATATTTT.

The V gene is TRBV6-5, the J gene TRBJ2-1; 12 nucleotides align to TRBD2. CDR1 is MNHEY, CDR2 SVGAGI, per germline. There are 16 residues in the CDR3. With 4 bases clipped from V and 2 bases from J, the junction kept 3 bases outside the gene matches. CDR3 region: CASSSLAGGPYNEQFF. The CDR3 nucleotides read TGTGCCAGCAGTTCCCTAGCGGGAGGGCCCTACAATGAGCAGTTCTTC.

The DNA of the CDR3 is TGTGCCAGCAGCTCGGGGGGGCTAGCGGGCGAGCAGTACTTC. Translating it yields CASSSGGLAGEQYF. The rearrangement links TRBV7-2 to TRBJ2-7; 8 bases map to TRBD2. From germline, CDR1 is SGHTA and CDR2 FQGNSA. The CDR3 has 14 amino acids. J lost 6 bases, V lost 4 bases, and 8 bases had no gene match. The full variable domain, its missing parts supplied by reference TRBV7-2 and TRBJ2-7, is GAGVSQSPSNKVTEKGKDVELRCDPISGHTALYWYRQSLGQGLEFLIYFQGNSAPDKSGLPSDRFSAERTGGSVSTLTIQRTQQEDSAVYLCASSSGGLAGEQYFGPGTRLTVT.

The chain couples TRBV6-5 to TRBJ1-3; D uncertain. The V gene lost 5 bases and the J gene lost 0 bases, with 5 bases spanning the gap. The CDR3 is 13 amino acids. The germline CDR1 and CDR2 sequences are MNHEY and SVGAGI. CDR3 amino acids: CASSLSSGNTIYF. As DNA, the CDR3 is TGTGCCAGCAGTCTATCCTCTGGAAACACCATATATTTT.

This chain uses TRBV19 with TRBJ1-1, with unresolved D. Germline V CDR1 and CDR2: LNHDA, SQIVND (reference sequence). The germline V and J ends were trimmed by 6 bases and 3 bases, with 11 bases remaining between them. CDR3 size: 13 residues. The CDR3, as DNA: TGTGCCAGTAGAAAGCAAATGGACACTGAAGCTTTCTTT. This encodes CASRKQMDTEAFF.

The J gene is TRBJ2-6, the V gene TRBV11-2, with D perhaps TRBD2 (7 bases). V was shortened by 7 bases and J by 0 bases, with 19 bases between the two germline ends. The CDR3 is 18 amino acids. Looked up from germline, CDR1 is SGHAT and CDR2 is FQNNGV. In nucleotides, the CDR3 is TGTGCCAGCACCCCTCTCGGGGGGCCTCCCTCTGGGGCCAACGTCCTGACTTTC. It specifies CASTPLGGPPSGANVLTF.

The chain couples TRBV5-6 to TRBJ1-2, with 9 bases aligning to TRBD1. This CDR3 has 14 amino acids. Germline V gives CDR1 SGHDT, CDR2 YYEEEE. After removal of 2 bases from V and 8 bases from J, the junction contained 7 bases not matched to a gene. CDR3 sequence reads: CASSFKGQGLGYTF. The CDR3 DNA reads as TGTGCCAGCAGCTTTAAAGGACAGGGGCTGGGCTACACCTTC.

This clone was seen only once. The chain uses TRBV5-1 and TRBJ2-6; 10 bases are shared with TRBD2. In germline, CDR1 is SGHRS, CDR2 YFSETQ. CDR3 size: 18 residues. The V gene end was trimmed by 0 bases and the J gene end by 0 bases; junction bases not matched to a gene: 3. DNA for the CDR3: TGCGCCAGCAGCTTGGCAGCGGGAGGGCCCTCTGGGGCCAACGTCCTGACTTTC. Translation: CASSLAAGGPSGANVLTF.

CDR3 amino acids: CASSYGTGQETQYF. CDR3 sequence (DNA): TGTGCCAGCAGCTACGGGACAGGGCAAGAGACCCAGTACTTC. V gene TRBV7-7 combines with J gene TRBJ2-5; 9 bases match TRBD1. Unmatched junction bases numbered 2, after V lost 4 bases and J lost 2 bases. This CDR3 has 14 residues. Germline CDR1 reads SSHAT; CDR2 reads FNYEAQ (reference sequence).

This clone has a single count. The J gene is TRBJ1-5, the V gene TRBV30, with a tentative D call TRBD1 (6 bases). The CDR3 is 13 amino acids. Germline V CDR1 and CDR2: GTSNPN, SVGIG (reference sequence). Trimming took off 4 bases at V and 3 bases at J, with 10 bases between the two ends. CDR3 residues: CAWNRAANQPQHF. In DNA, the CDR3 is TGTGCCTGGAACAGGGCAGCCAATCAGCCCCAGCATTTT.

This clone came up once. The rearrangement links TRBV19 to TRBJ2-5; D perhaps matches TRBD1 (5 bases). Trimming stripped 4 bases from V and 4 bases from J, with 13 bases between. Germline lookup yields CDR1 LNHDA and CDR2 SQIVND (reference sequence). CDR3 size: 14 residues. This CDR3 is CASSRVTRGETQYF. DNA of the CDR3: TGTGCCAGTAGTAGAGTCACAAGGGGAGAGACCCAGTACTTC.